This T cell receptor beta chain was recovered during a study of T cell responses to AZD1222 COVID-19 vaccine. General study points: Reportedly, nearly half of unique spike TCRs recognized epitopes outside B.1.351/B.1.1.7 mutations. It should be noted that donors were predominantly white British and more often female, and clonal diversity was possibly underestimated. The number of AZD1222 recipients seropositive at baseline was only five or six.

V lost 9 bases, J lost 0 bases, and 14 bases lay in between. The germline CDR1 and CDR2 sequences are LNHDA and SQIVND (reference sequence). The CDR3 has 14 residues. Notes on this clone: No antigen is known for it.

Repertoires were generated with immunoSEQ multiplex PCR, while TCRdb's copy carries only in-frame clones and drops some. This table has more than 100,000 clones, about 90% appearing once. This clonotype was sampled from an adult in good health. Sequencing was performed on peripheral blood, taken on day 0 of AZD1222 vaccination. V usage is TRBV19 and J usage is TRBJ1-1; D is uncertain. The CDR3, as DNA: TGTGCCAGGGCAACGGACGGATTGAACACTGAAGCTTTCTTT. Its translation is CARATDGLNTEAFF. The full variable domain, its missing parts supplied by reference TRBV19 and TRBJ1-1, is DGGITQSPKYLFRKEGQNVTLSCEQNLNHDAMYWYRQDPGQGLRLIYYSQIVNDFQKGDIAEGYSVSREKKESFPLTVTSAQKNPTAFYLCARATDGLNTEAFFGQGTRLTVV.